This TCR beta chain was identified in a study of human T cells and chemical hapten exposure. In TCRdb, the RACE reads were re-called with MiXCR into one record per CDR3 protein. The table lists about 350,000 distinct CDR3 sequences, approximately 5.8% of them singletons. Germline V CDR1 and CDR2: DFQATT, SNEGSKA (reference sequence). The CDR3 loop spans 18 amino acids. The J segment lost 6 bases and the V segment lost 0 bases, leaving 17 bases of the junction unmatched. As for time point: pre-sensitization, week 0. The treatment: therapeutic diphenylcyclopropenone sensitization with weekly scalp DPC. This material consisted of whole blood, taken in connection with sensitization to the hapten diphenylcyclopropenone (DPC). The chain employs TRBV20-1 and TRBJ2-3; 8 positions match TRBD2. The origin of this receptor is a young woman with alopecia areata. Some clones in this sample may be carry-over from other donors' samples. The DNA for the CDR3 is TGCAGTGCTAGAGAAATAGTTCGGCGGGGGGCCCCCCTTGATACGCAGTATTTT. This gives the protein CSAREIVRRGAPLDTQYF.